The 29 T cell receptor beta chains in this list originate from one sample, sequenced in a study of human thymus T cells. The study used thymus tissue resected during corrective heart surgery. Here immunoSEQ multiplex PCR was the method, and the copy in TCRdb shows in-frame clones only, minus some. This table has some 80,000 clones, about 96% appearing once. Sequenced material: thymus tissue. The receptor source for this set is a boy in the first two years of life with a congenital heart defect but otherwise immunologically healthy.

The chain couples TRBV6-5 to TRBJ2-2, with 7 positions matching TRBD1. With V trimmed by 6 bases and J by 0 bases, 7 bases remained unmatched. CDR3 length: 16 amino acids. Per the germline V gene, CDR1 is MNHEY and CDR2 is SVGAGI. The CDR3 region is CASSYTGQPNTGELFF. CDR3 sequence (DNA): TGTGCCAGCAGCTACACGGGACAGCCGAACACCGGGGAGCTGTTTTTT.

The genes are TRBV18 and TRBJ2-4, with 8 bases lining up with TRBD1. The CDR3 is made up of 15 amino acids. Germline loops: CDR1 KGHSH, CDR2 LQKENI. V was pared by 2 bases and J by 0 bases, with 0 bases of the junction left unmatched. CDR3 DNA: TGTGCCAGCTCACCAGGACAGGGAGCCAAAAACATTCAGTACTTC. Protein product: CASSPGQGAKNIQYF.

The V and J genes are TRBV12-5 and TRBJ2-3, with a possible D match to TRBD2 (5 bases). The CDR3 is made up of 16 amino acids. Trimming removed 0 bases at V and 4 bases at J, with 14 bases between. CDR1 and CDR2 (germline): LGHNT, FRNRAP. The CDR3 sequence is CASGLVHLGRPDTQYF. The CDR3 DNA is TGTGCTAGTGGTTTGGTACACCTAGGGAGACCAGATACGCAGTATTTT.

With regard to this clone: At one end the junction does not follow the germline gene, possibly because of a read error. The genes are TRBV5-1 and TRBJ2-7; 10 nucleotides align to TRBD2. The germline V gene encodes CDR1 SGHRS and CDR2 YFSETQ. The CDR3 covers 15 residues. CDR3 coding DNA: TGCGCCAGCAGGTTGGGACTAGCGAGCTATTACGAGCAGTACTTC. Translated, it gives CASRLGLASYYEQYF. The variable domain in full, with the rest retrieved from reference TRBV5-1 and TRBJ2-7, is KAGVTQTPRYLIKTRGQQVTLSCSPISGHRSVSWYQQTPGQGLQFLFEYFSETQRNKGNFPGRFSGRQFSNSRSEMNVSTLELGDSALYLCASRLGLASYYEQYFGPGTRLTVT.

V gene TRBV19 combines with J gene TRBJ2-3, with D unclear. Trimming took 5 bases from V and 2 from J, leaving 14 bases between them. This CDR3 has 15 residues. Germline V CDR1 and CDR2: LNHDA, SQIVND (reference sequence). The chain's CDR3 is CASSPGTPITDTQYF. The DNA of the CDR3 is TGTGCCAGTAGTCCTGGAACCCCCATCACAGATACGCAGTATTTT.

The J gene is TRBJ2-2, the V gene TRBV28; D perhaps matches TRBD2 (5 bases). Trimming removed 7 bases from V and 5 bases from J, with 17 bases in between. Per the germline V gene, CDR1 is MDHEN and CDR2 is SYDVKM. The CDR3 sequence is 15 residues long. The CDR3 nucleotides are TGTGCCAGCAAGTATCCCGGGATCTTTACCGGGGAGCTGTTTTTT. It specifies CASKYPGIFTGELFF.

J is TRBJ2-2 and V is TRBV5-4; D gene unclear. In germline, CDR1 is SGHNT, CDR2 YYREEE (reference sequence). The CDR3 length is 12 residues. Between the trimmed V and J ends, which lost 0 bases and 6 bases, there was a span of 3 bases. The CDR3 coding sequence is TGTGCCAGCAGCTTGGAGCCCGGGGAGCTGTTTTTT. Protein product: CASSLEPGELFF.

The chain couples TRBV9 to TRBJ2-2, with D possibly being TRBD1 (5 bases). The germline CDR1 and CDR2 sequences are SGDLS and YYNGEE. V gave up 0 bases and J gave up 4 bases, with 13 bases separating them. The CDR3 sequence is 16 residues long. The CDR3 region is CASSVEGVKGTGELFF. As DNA, the CDR3 is TGTGCCAGCAGCGTAGAAGGGGTAAAAGGCACCGGGGAGCTGTTTTTT.

This clone appeared a single time. This chain uses TRBV14 with TRBJ1-1, with D possibly matching TRBD1 (6 bases). The V end lost 4 bases, the J end lost 4 bases, and 34 bases lay between the germline ends. Germline CDR1 and CDR2: SGHDN and FVKESK. The CDR3 runs 21 residues. CDR3 nucleotide sequence: TGTGCCAGCAGCCCACCCAGGCGAGTGAAAAACACAGGGAGGTCGGGCACTGAAGCTTTCTTT. Amino acids: CASSPPRRVKNTGRSGTEAFF.

This clone was detected only once. This chain joins TRBV7-2 and TRBJ2-7; D ambiguous. CDR3 length: 13 amino acids. The germline V gene has CDR1 SGHTA and CDR2 FQGNSA. V lost 1 base to trimming and J lost 7 bases, with 11 bases between them. CDR3 protein: CASSLGRLKEQYF. For the CDR3, the DNA is TGTGCCAGCAGCTTAGGACGGTTAAAAGAGCAGTACTTC.

In its sample, this clone was seen once. V gene TRBV28 combines with J gene TRBJ2-5; 7 positions agree with TRBD1. Germline V gene data show CDR1 as MDHEN and CDR2 as SYDVKM. J gave up 2 bases and V 7 bases, and 10 bases lay outside the gene matches. This CDR3 region has 15 residues. CDR3 coding DNA: TGTGCCAGCAACCCCGGGGACAGCCCTCAAGAGACCCAGTACTTC. This gives the protein CASNPGDSPQETQYF. The full variable domain, in which reference TRBV28 and TRBJ2-5 provide the parts outside the CDR3, is DVKVTQSSRYLVKRTGEKVFLECVQDMDHENMFWYRQDPGLGLRLIYFSYDVKMKEKGDIPEGYSVSREKKERFSLILESASTNQTSMYLCASNPGDSPQETQYFGPGTRLLVL.

As regards this clone: An end of the junction differs from the germline gene, which may be a read error. J is TRBJ1-3 and V is TRBV7-7; TRBD1 is a possible D gene (5 bases). Germline V gene data show CDR1 as SSHAT and CDR2 as FNYEAQ (reference sequence). This CDR3 is built from 18 residues. The CDR3 DNA reads as TGTGCTAGCAGCCCAATGGCGGGTGGCAGGGATAATGGAAACACCATATATTTT. Its protein is CASSPMAGGRDNGNTIYF.

The chain couples TRBV28 to TRBJ1-2; TRBD1 is a possible D gene (6 bases). The CDR3 is made up of 14 amino acids. Germline V gives CDR1 MDHEN, CDR2 SYDVKM. V was cut by 6 bases and J by 7 bases, with 18 bases left in between. Here the CDR3 reads CASSRGGGLCGYTF. CDR3 DNA sequence: TGTGCCAGCAGCCGGGGCGGGGGGCTATGTGGCTACACCTTC.

This chain joins TRBV27 and TRBJ1-5; the D gene is possibly TRBD1 (6 bases). Trimming removed 5 bases at V and 4 bases at J, with 15 bases between. Germline assignment: CDR1 MNHEY and CDR2 SMNVEV (reference sequence). The CDR3 runs 15 residues. CDR3 region: CASSPHKGGNQPQHF. CDR3 nucleotides: TGTGCCAGCAGTCCTCACAAAGGGGGGAATCAGCCCCAGCATTTT.

V is TRBV15 and J is TRBJ2-5, with D hard to call. Germline values: CDR1 LNHNV, CDR2 YYDKDF (reference sequence). CDR3 length: 16 amino acids. Trimming took 3 bases from V and 1 from J, leaving 15 bases between them. CDR3 sequence reads: CATSSPPMAFQETQYF. The CDR3 DNA reads as TGTGCCACCAGCAGCCCCCCGATGGCCTTCCAAGAGACCCAGTACTTC. The full variable domain, with the rest looked up from reference TRBV15 and TRBJ2-5, is DAMVIQNPRYQVTQFGKPVTLSCSQTLNHNVMYWYQQKSSQAPKLLFHYYDKDFNNEADTPDNFQSRRPNTSFCFLDIRSPGLGDTAMYLCATSSPPMAFQETQYFGPGTRLLVL.

This chain joins TRBV20-1 and TRBJ1-3; D uncertain. Trimming stripped 3 bases from V and 3 bases from J, with 3 bases between. Germline V gene data show CDR1 as DFQATT and CDR2 as SNEGSKA (reference sequence). The CDR3 has 11 residues. CDR3 amino acids: CSASNGNTIYF. For the CDR3, the DNA is TGCAGTGCTAGTAATGGAAACACCATATATTTT.

This clone has a single count. The rearrangement links TRBV5-5 to TRBJ1-2; 8 bases are a match to TRBD1. Germline CDR1 reads SGHKS; CDR2 reads YYEKEE (reference sequence). V was pared by 4 bases and J by 5 bases, with 4 bases of the junction left unmatched. The CDR3 is made up of 13 amino acids. The CDR3 region is CASSRDRGYGYTF. The CDR3, as DNA: TGTGCCAGCAGCCGAGACAGGGGATATGGCTACACCTTC.

V and J are TRBV7-8 and TRBJ2-7, with TRBD1 identical over 10 bases. Looked up from germline, CDR1 is SGHVS and CDR2 is FQNEAQ. The CDR3 sequence is 14 residues long. The J segment lost 5 bases and the V segment lost 5 bases, leaving 6 bases of the junction unmatched. CDR3 nucleotide sequence: TGTGCCAGCAGCCGATGGGACAGGGGCAACGAGCAGTACTTC. This codes for CASSRWDRGNEQYF.

The chain employs TRBV10-3 and TRBJ1-1, with 7 positions matching TRBD1. CDR3 length: 14 residues. Germline values: CDR1 ENHRY, CDR2 SYGVKD. Trimming cost V 3 bases and J 10 bases; bases outside gene matches: 11. The CDR3 sequence: CAISDETGMRGAFF. CDR3 nucleotides: TGTGCCATCAGTGACGAGACAGGGATGAGAGGAGCTTTCTTT.

This chain links TRBV4-1 with TRBJ2-5; maybe TRBD2 (6 bases). Germline CDR1 and CDR2: MGHRA and YSYEKL. The V end lost 4 bases, the J end lost 5 bases, and 17 bases lay between the germline ends. This CDR3 comprises 15 residues. The CDR3 sequence is CASSPRGEGRETQYF. CDR3 bases: TGCGCCAGCAGCCCCCGCGGGGAAGGCCGGGAGACCCAGTACTTC.

The chain recombines TRBV9 with TRBJ2-5; the D is unclear. Between the trimmed V and J ends, which lost 0 bases and 3 bases, there was a span of 6 bases. There are 13 residues in the CDR3. The germline CDR1 and CDR2 sequences are SGDLS and YYNGEE. CDR3 DNA sequence: TGTGCCAGCAGCGTAGGTGGAGAAGAGACCCAGTACTTC. Its translation is CASSVGGEETQYF.

This rearrangement joins TRBV30 to TRBJ2-7; D remains unclear. CDR1 is GTSNPN and CDR2 is SVGIG in the germline V gene (reference sequence). The V end was cut by 8 bases, the J end by 1 base, with 15 bases between. The CDR3 contains 13 residues. CDR3 sequence (DNA): TGTGCCATTGTGAGCAAGCGTTCCTACGAGCAGTACTTC. It codes for CAIVSKRSYEQYF.

The chain combines TRBV11-2 with TRBJ1-5; D perhaps matches TRBD1 (6 bases). CDR1 and CDR2 from the germline V gene are SGHAT and FQNNGV. The CDR3 is 18 residues long. V was clipped by 0 bases and J by 4 bases, with 19 bases between them. The CDR3 here is CASSLDCDRSGTNQPQHF. The CDR3 DNA follows: TGTGCCAGCAGCTTAGACTGTGACAGGAGTGGGACTAATCAGCCCCAGCATTTT.

CDR3 in amino acids: CASSTWDPVETQYF. CDR3 sequence (DNA): TGTGCCAGCAGTACCTGGGACCCGGTGGAGACCCAGTACTTC. The V gene is TRBV27, the J gene TRBJ2-5; D is possibly TRBD1 or TRBD2 (5 bases each). V lost 5 bases and J lost 5, with 15 bases in between. Germline CDR1 is MNHEY and CDR2 is SMNVEV (reference sequence). The CDR3 is 14 amino acids.

This clone occurred once. The chain recombines TRBV29-1 with TRBJ2-1, with 11 bases lining up with TRBD2. The CDR3 loop spans 15 amino acids. The germline V gene encodes CDR1 SQVTM and CDR2 ANQGSEA. The V gene end was trimmed by 7 bases and the J gene end by 9 bases; junction bases not matched to a gene: 14. The CDR3 protein is CSAALAGGRRREQFF. CDR3 sequence (DNA): TGCAGCGCTGCCTTAGCGGGGGGGCGGAGGCGTGAGCAGTTCTTC.

The chain employs TRBV5-4 and TRBJ1-3; no firm D call. Germline CDR1 is SGHNT and CDR2 is YYREEE (reference sequence). This CDR3 is built from 12 residues. V was pared by 0 bases and J by 2 bases, with 0 bases between. CDR3 sequence: CASSLAGNTIYF. Here the CDR3 DNA reads TGTGCCAGCAGCTTGGCTGGAAACACCATATATTTT. Full variable domain (outside the CDR3, taken from reference TRBV5-4 and TRBJ1-3): ETGVTQSPTHLIKTRGQQVTLRCSSQSGHNTVSWYQQALGQGPQFIFQYYREEENGRGNFPPRFSGLQFPNYSSELNVNALELDDSALYLCASSLAGNTIYFGEGSWLTVV.

This clone was counted a single time. The V gene is TRBV7-6, the J gene TRBJ2-1; 10 positions match TRBD1. Germline assignment: CDR1 SGHVS and CDR2 FNYEAQ. The CDR3 consists of 16 residues. V gave up 6 bases and J gave up 10 bases; unmatched junction bases: 15. The CDR3 loop is CASSPPTGTGVGEQFF. CDR3 coding DNA: TGTGCCAGCAGTCCCCCGACCGGGACAGGGGTAGGGGAGCAGTTCTTC.

This chain links TRBV11-3 with TRBJ1-1; D might be TRBD1 (5 bases). V dropped 1 base and J dropped 1 base, with 19 bases sitting between them. The CDR3 loop spans 18 amino acids. The germline CDR1 and CDR2 sequences are SGHNT and YENEEA. DNA of the CDR3: TGTGCCAGCAGCTTAGTACATTCGGCAGGGCATACGAACACTGAAGCTTTCTTT. Its translation: CASSLVHSAGHTNTEAFF.

This rearrangement joins TRBV6-5 to TRBJ2-3; 15 bases are shared with TRBD2. Germline lookup yields CDR1 MNHEY and CDR2 SVGAGI. Trimming removed 10 bases from V and 7 bases from J; junction bases left unmatched: 6. The CDR3 loop spans 14 amino acids. CDR3 sequence (DNA): TGTGCCACCCGGACTAGCGGGGGGGAATATACGCAGTATTTT. This translates into CATRTSGGEYTQYF.